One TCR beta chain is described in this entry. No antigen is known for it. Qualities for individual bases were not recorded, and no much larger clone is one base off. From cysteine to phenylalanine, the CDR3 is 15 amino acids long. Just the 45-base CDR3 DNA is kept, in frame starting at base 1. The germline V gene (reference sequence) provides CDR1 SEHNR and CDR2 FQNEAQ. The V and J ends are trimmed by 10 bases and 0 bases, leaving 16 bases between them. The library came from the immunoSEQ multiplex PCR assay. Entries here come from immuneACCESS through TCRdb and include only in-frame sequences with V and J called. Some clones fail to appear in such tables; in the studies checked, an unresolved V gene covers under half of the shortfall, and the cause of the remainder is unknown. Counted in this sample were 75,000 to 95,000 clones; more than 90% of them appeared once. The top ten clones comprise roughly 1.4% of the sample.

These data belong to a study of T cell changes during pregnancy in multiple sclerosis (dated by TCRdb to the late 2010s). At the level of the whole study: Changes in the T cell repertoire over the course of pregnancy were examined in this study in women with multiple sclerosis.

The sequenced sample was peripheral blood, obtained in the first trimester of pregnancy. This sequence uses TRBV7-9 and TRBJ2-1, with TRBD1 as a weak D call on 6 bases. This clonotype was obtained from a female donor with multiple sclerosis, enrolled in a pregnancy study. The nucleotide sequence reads TGTGCCATTTCTCTTGGGGGCCTCTCCTACAATGAGCAGTTCTTC. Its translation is CAISLGGLSYNEQFF.